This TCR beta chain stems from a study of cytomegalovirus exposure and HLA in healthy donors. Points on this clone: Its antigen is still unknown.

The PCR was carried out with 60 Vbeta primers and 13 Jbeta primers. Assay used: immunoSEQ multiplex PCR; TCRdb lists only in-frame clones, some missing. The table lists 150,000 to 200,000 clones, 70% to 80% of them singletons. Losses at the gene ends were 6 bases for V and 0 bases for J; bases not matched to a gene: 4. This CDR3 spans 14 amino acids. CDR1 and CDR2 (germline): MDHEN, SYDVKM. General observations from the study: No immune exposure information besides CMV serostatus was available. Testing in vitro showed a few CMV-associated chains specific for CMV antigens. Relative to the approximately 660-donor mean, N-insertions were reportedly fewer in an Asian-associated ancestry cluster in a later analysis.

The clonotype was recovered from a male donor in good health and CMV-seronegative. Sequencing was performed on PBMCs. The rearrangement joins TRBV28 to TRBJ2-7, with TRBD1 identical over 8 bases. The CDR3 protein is CASRRTGSSYEQYF. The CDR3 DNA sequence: TGTGCCAGCAGGAGGACAGGGAGCTCCTACGAGCAGTACTTC.